The 24 T cell receptor beta chains listed next were all sequenced from one sample in a study of early T cells in non-severe SARS-CoV-2 infection. TCRdb redid the calling of the 5' RACE reads with MiXCR, one entry per CDR3 protein. The sample consists of fewer than 80,000 distinct CDR3 sequences, roughly 9.5% of them appearing once. The sample was whole blood. These receptors all come from an adult who was a healthcare worker with PCR-confirmed SARS-CoV-2 infection or an uninfected control (not recorded which).

V gene TRBV12-3 or TRBV12-4 combines with J gene TRBJ2-3; the D gene is possibly TRBD1 (5 bases). This CDR3 has 12 amino acids. Trimming shortened V by 5 bases and J by 8 bases, and 11 bases separated the two germline ends. The CDR3 nucleotides are TGTGCCAGCAGTCTTCAAAGGGGTACGCAGTATTTT. It encodes CASSLQRGTQYF.

This clonotype came up many times. The genes are TRBV20-1 and TRBJ1-4; tentative D call: TRBD1 (6 bases). Trimming stripped 2 bases from V and 7 bases from J, with 11 bases between. The CDR3 is 13 amino acids. Germline lookup yields CDR1 DFQATT and CDR2 SNEGSKA (reference sequence). The CDR3 DNA sequence: TGCAGTGCTAGAAGGGGGGCTGGTGAAAAACTGTTTTTT. Residues: CSARRGAGEKLFF.

In this sample, this clonotype turned up a few times. The rearrangement joins TRBV7-2 to TRBJ2-5, with D possibly matching TRBD1 (6 bases). Per germline, CDR1 SGHTA and CDR2 FQGNSA. Trimming took 5 bases from V and 3 from J, leaving 16 bases between them. CDR3 size: 15 residues. CDR3 sequence (DNA): TGTGCCAGCAGCCTACAGGGATGGGTGGAAGAGACCCAGTACTTC. Protein: CASSLQGWVEETQYF.

This clonotype showed up many times. J is TRBJ2-7 and V is TRBV20-1, with D hard to call. The V and J ends lost 6 bases and 4 bases respectively, with 10 bases between them. CDR3 length equals 11 residues. Germline assignment: CDR1 DFQATT and CDR2 SNEGSKA (reference sequence). The CDR3 bases are TGCAGTGCCTCACCCCAATACGAGCAGTACTTC. Residues: CSASPQYEQYF.

The chain is built from TRBV6-6 and TRBJ2-7; TRBD1 matches at 9 bases. The germline CDR1 and CDR2 sequences are MNHNY and SVGAGI (reference sequence). The CDR3 totals 15 residues. Losses at the gene ends were 7 bases for V and 0 bases for J; bases not matched to a gene: 7. For the CDR3, the DNA is TGTGCCAGCACCGATCCGGGACAGGGCTCCTACGAGCAGTACTTC. This gives the protein CASTDPGQGSYEQYF.

In regard to this clonotype: At one end the junction does not follow the germline gene, possibly because of a read error. The CDR3 nucleotides read TGTGCCAGCAAACTAGCGGGGTTCTCTGGGGCCAACGTCCAGACTTTC. Amino acids: CASKLAGFSGANVQTF. This chain links TRBV27 with TRBJ2-6; 10 bases map to TRBD2. This CDR3 has 16 residues. The germline gives CDR1 MNHEY, CDR2 SMNVEV (reference sequence).

This clonotype appeared many times. This chain uses TRBV29-1 with TRBJ2-1, with TRBD1 matching 7 bases. The CDR3 totals 18 residues. Germline-derived CDR1 and CDR2 are SQVTM and ANQGSEA. The V segment lost 0 bases and the J segment 3 bases; nucleotides outside the gene matches: 14. The CDR3 DNA is TGCAGCGTTGAAGATCCCTCGCAGGGGGATCTCTTCTACAATGAGCAGTTCTTC. This sequence encodes CSVEDPSQGDLFYNEQFF.

This clonotype was counted at least ten times. The chain couples TRBV29-1 to TRBJ1-2; 8 bases are a match to TRBD1. This CDR3 has 14 residues. J lost 6 bases, V lost 2 bases, and 8 bases had no gene match. Germline assignment: CDR1 SQVTM and CDR2 ANQGSEA. This CDR3 reads CSVELLRTGHGYTF. The DNA for the CDR3 is TGCAGCGTTGAACTTCTCAGGACAGGGCATGGCTACACCTTC.

The V gene is TRBV29-1, the J gene TRBJ2-7, with 9 bases matching TRBD1. Looked up from germline, CDR1 is SQVTM and CDR2 is ANQGSEA. This CDR3 spans 15 amino acids. The J segment lost 0 bases and the V segment lost 5 bases, leaving 8 bases of the junction unmatched. The CDR3 is CSVLVGTGNSYEQYF. In DNA, the CDR3 is TGCAGCGTTCTCGTCGGGACAGGGAACTCCTACGAGCAGTACTTC.

This clonotype was observed a few times. V gene TRBV9 combines with J gene TRBJ2-5; D perhaps matches TRBD1 (7 bases). The CDR3 contains 14 residues. V lost 4 bases and J lost 6, with 16 bases in between. Germline values: CDR1 SGDLS, CDR2 YYNGEE. CDR3 DNA: TGTGCCAGCAGCTCCCGACAGGGAGGAAAGACCCAGTACTTC. As protein: CASSSRQGGKTQYF.

The CDR3 region is CSVEEGLVPGYTF. CDR3 DNA sequence: TGCAGCGTTGAAGAGGGGCTTGTACCTGGCTACACCTTC. V gene TRBV29-1 combines with J gene TRBJ1-2; perhaps TRBD1 as D (5 bases). Looked up from germline, CDR1 is SQVTM and CDR2 is ANQGSEA. Deletions cut 0 bases from V and 7 bases from J, with 12 bases between. This CDR3 is built from 13 residues.

The rearrangement uses TRBV5-8 and TRBJ2-2; 7 nucleotides match TRBD1. The germline V gene has CDR1 SGHTS and CDR2 YDEGEE. V shed 6 bases and J 2 bases; nucleotides not matched to a gene: 4. This CDR3 contains 14 residues. This chain's CDR3 is CASKRGPNTGELFF. DNA of the CDR3: TGTGCCAGCAAGAGGGGGCCTAACACCGGGGAGCTGTTTTTT.

This clonotype was seen a few times. The chain couples TRBV19 to TRBJ2-2; no definite D call. Germline V gene sequence: CDR1 LNHDA, CDR2 SQIVND (reference sequence). This CDR3 region has 13 residues. The V end was cut by 6 bases, the J end by 7 bases, with 12 bases between. The CDR3 region is CASSASLSGELFF. The CDR3 DNA follows: TGTGCCAGTAGCGCTTCTCTTAGCGGGGAGCTGTTTTTT. Supplemented by reference TRBV19 and TRBJ2-2, the full variable domain reads DGGITQSPKYLFRKEGQNVTLSCEQNLNHDAMYWYRQDPGQGLRLIYYSQIVNDFQKGDIAEGYSVSREKKESFPLTVTSAQKNPTAFYLCASSASLSGELFFGEGSRLTVL.

This clonotype was seen many times. This chain connects TRBV5-5 to TRBJ2-4; maybe TRBD2 (6 bases). Germline V CDR1 and CDR2: SGHKS, YYEKEE (reference sequence). V was cut by 4 bases and J by 7 bases, with 18 bases left in between. This CDR3 has 15 amino acids. The CDR3 sequence: CASSISGTEGNIQYF. CDR3 nucleotide sequence: TGTGCCAGCAGCATTAGCGGAACCGAGGGGAACATTCAGTACTTC.

In its sample, this clonotype was seen many times. The chain carries TRBV13 and TRBJ2-3, with TRBD2 matching 10 bases. J was trimmed by 4 bases and V by 2 bases; bases with no gene match: 6. Germline assignment: CDR1 PRHDT and CDR2 FYEKMQ (reference sequence). The CDR3 has 16 residues. The CDR3 coding sequence is TGTGCCAGCAGCTTATCGGGGACTAGCGTCCCAGATACGCAGTATTTT. It translates to CASSLSGTSVPDTQYF.

This clonotype has a count of ten or more. This chain links TRBV11-2 with TRBJ2-1; a possible D gene is TRBD2 (6 bases). With 7 bases removed from V and 14 bases from J, the gap between germline ends came to 18 bases. The length of the CDR3 is 12 residues. Germline CDR1 and CDR2: SGHAT and FQNNGV. The CDR3 sequence: CASTAAGKQEFF. CDR3 DNA sequence: TGTGCCAGCACCGCAGCGGGCAAGCAGGAGTTCTTC. The full variable domain, with the rest looked up from reference TRBV11-2 and TRBJ2-1, is EAGVAQSPRYKIIEKRQSVAFWCNPISGHATLYWYQQILGQGPKLLIQFQNNGVVDDSQLPKDRFSAERLKGVDSTLKIQPAKLEDSAVYLCASTAAGKQEFFGPGTRLTVL.

This clonotype came up a few times. V usage is TRBV7-9 and J usage is TRBJ2-6, with D perhaps matching TRBD1 or TRBD2 (5 bases each). The V end lost 8 bases, the J end lost 0 bases, and 17 bases lay between the germline ends. The CDR3 consists of 17 residues. Germline V gene lookup returns CDR1 SEHNR and CDR2 FQNEAQ (reference sequence). This chain's CDR3 is CASAPRGTYSGANVLTF. CDR3 nucleotides: TGTGCCAGCGCCCCCCGGGGCACCTACTCTGGGGCCAACGTCCTGACTTTC.

The table lists this clonotype with many counts. The chain links TRBV5-1 to TRBJ2-1; D possibly uses TRBD1 or TRBD2 (6 bases each). Between the trimmed V and J ends, which lost 5 bases and 9 bases, there was a span of 12 bases. The germline V gene encodes CDR1 SGHRS and CDR2 YFSETQ. The CDR3 extends over 12 amino acids. For the CDR3, the DNA is TGCGCCAGCAGGGGGGGCGCGGGTGAGCAGTTCTTC. This codes for CASRGGAGEQFF.

This clonotype occurred a few times. The J gene is TRBJ1-5, the V gene TRBV20-1; a possible D gene is TRBD1 (6 bases). Trimming took off 5 bases at V and 2 bases at J, with 10 bases between the two ends. This CDR3 comprises 13 residues. Germline V gene lookup returns CDR1 DFQATT and CDR2 SNEGSKA (reference sequence). CDR3 sequence: CSAGRQGNQPQHF. DNA of the CDR3: TGCAGTGCTGGTCGACAGGGCAATCAGCCCCAGCATTTT.

The table lists this clonotype with many counts. V is TRBV29-1 and J is TRBJ2-4; TRBD1 might be the D (6 bases). From germline, CDR1 is SQVTM and CDR2 ANQGSEA. The CDR3 contains 12 residues. V was trimmed by 6 bases and J by 9 bases, leaving 15 bases between them. The CDR3: CSVGASVGIQYF. In DNA form, the CDR3 reads TGCAGCGTGGGGGCCTCCGTCGGCATTCAGTACTTC. The full variable domain, in which reference TRBV29-1 and TRBJ2-4 provide the parts outside the CDR3, is SAVISQKPSRDICQRGTSLTIQCQVDSQVTMMFWYRQQPGQSLTLIATANQGSEATYESGFVIDKFPISRPNLTFSTLTVSNMSPEDSSIYLCSVGASVGIQYFGAGTRLSVL.

This clonotype has at least ten counts. The rearrangement uses TRBV11-2 and TRBJ2-6; 8 positions match TRBD2. CDR3 size: 15 residues. Germline V gene lookup returns CDR1 SGHAT and CDR2 FQNNGV. V lost 4 bases, J lost 2 bases, and 1 base stayed unmatched. This CDR3 is CASSYSGAGANVLTF. For the CDR3, the DNA is TGTGCCAGCAGCTATAGCGGGGCTGGGGCCAACGTCCTGACTTTC.

This chain uses TRBV14 with TRBJ2-2; a possible D gene is TRBD1 (7 bases). This CDR3 region has 19 residues. Deletions cut 4 bases from V and 0 bases from J, with 21 bases between. Germline CDR1 is SGHDN and CDR2 is FVKESK. Written as DNA, the CDR3 is TGTGCCAGCAGCCGAATTAAGACAGGGAGGTTGCCGAACACCGGGGAGCTGTTTTTT. It translates to CASSRIKTGRLPNTGELFF.

This clonotype was picked up many times. The V call is TRBV5-1, the J call TRBJ1-1, with D uncertain. The V gene lost 5 bases and the J gene lost 1 base, with 12 bases spanning the gap. This CDR3 has 14 residues. In germline, CDR1 is SGHRS, CDR2 YFSETQ. CDR3 region: CASRGLQQNTEAFF. DNA for the CDR3: TGCGCCAGCAGAGGACTGCAGCAGAACACTGAAGCTTTCTTT.

This clonotype was picked up many times. This rearrangement joins TRBV6-2 or TRBV6-3 to TRBJ1-1; perhaps TRBD1 as D (5 bases). With 0 bases removed from V and 8 bases from J, the gap between germline ends came to 13 bases. This CDR3 region has 14 residues. The germline CDR1 and CDR2 sequences are MNHEY and SVGEGT. The CDR3 nucleotides are TGTGCCAGCAGTTACTCGAAGGTGGCAGGGGAAGCTTTCTTT. Amino acid sequence: CASSYSKVAGEAFF.